This T cell receptor beta chain was captured in a study of blood T cell repertoires in COVID-19. Trimming pared 6 bases from V and 3 bases from J, leaving 15 bases between. CDR1 is MNHNS, CDR2 SASEGT, per germline. The CDR3 length is 14 residues. Libraries were prepared by immunoSEQ multiplex PCR; TCRdb keeps only in-frame clonotypes and omits some of them. The sample includes about 310,000 clones, roughly 90% of them seen just once. Sample: PBMCs or T cells enriched from blood (not recorded which). J is TRBJ2-7 and V is TRBV6-1; D is possibly TRBD2 (5 bases). The clonotype originates from a woman under 30 who had recovered from COVID-19. CDR3 protein: CASRKREGNYEQYF. CDR3 bases: TGTGCCAGCAGAAAAAGAGAGGGAAACTACGAGCAGTACTTC.